The clone carrying this T cell receptor (beta chain) was picked up one time. The data derive from a study of shared T cell receptors in the human thymus. Repertoires were generated with immunoSEQ multiplex PCR, while TCRdb's copy carries only in-frame clones and drops some. The table has about 380,000 clones, more than 85% seen once; the top ten hold around 0.019%. This CDR3 has 15 amino acids. With 8 bases removed from V and 7 bases from J, the gap between germline ends came to 18 bases. The sequencing sample was made of thymocytes. This receptor was obtained from a human donor. The rearrangement links TRBV23-1 to TRBJ1-6, with D unresolved. TRBV23-1 is assigned to the ORF class and has an uncertain function. The DNA for the CDR3 is TGCGCCAGCCTTCGGCGGGGATGGGCCAATTCACCCCTCCACTTT. This sequence encodes CASLRRGWANSPLHF.